The 29 T cell receptor beta chains reported below all come from one sample, sequenced in a study of cytomegalovirus exposure and HLA in healthy donors. The PCR had 60 Vbeta and 13 Jbeta primers. The repertoire was sequenced with immunoSEQ multiplex PCR; TCRdb's copy has only in-frame clones and lacks some. This table has 170,000 or so clones, about 80% appearing once. Sequencing input: PBMCs. Every receptor here comes from a boy between 10 and 17 years old in good health and CMV-seronegative.

The rearrangement uses TRBV7-9 and TRBJ1-4; possibly TRBD1 for D (5 bases). The CDR3 sequence is 18 residues long. The V gene lost 1 base and the J gene lost 0 bases, with 15 bases spanning the gap. Looked up from germline, CDR1 is SEHNR and CDR2 is FQNEAQ (reference sequence). The CDR3 DNA reads TGTGCCAGCAGCTTAGGACCCAGGGCGATCGCAACTAATGAAAAACTGTTTTTT. It codes for CASSLGPRAIATNEKLFF.

The CDR3: CSVEILQGTEAFF. The CDR3 DNA follows: TGCAGCGTTGAAATCTTACAGGGCACTGAAGCTTTCTTT. The V and J genes are TRBV29-1 and TRBJ1-1; the D gene is possibly TRBD1 (6 bases). CDR1 is SQVTM, CDR2 ANQGSEA, per germline. Trimming took off 2 bases at V and 4 bases at J, with 11 bases between the two ends. The CDR3 totals 13 residues. The whole variable domain, filled in from reference TRBV29-1 and TRBJ1-1, reads SAVISQKPSRDICQRGTSLTIQCQVDSQVTMMFWYRQQPGQSLTLIATANQGSEATYESGFVIDKFPISRPNLTFSTLTVSNMSPEDSSIYLCSVEILQGTEAFFGQGTRLTVV.

This clone has only one observation. The germline gene is not matched at one end of the junction; a read error may be the cause. V is TRBV30 and J is TRBJ1-1; the match to TRBD1 covers 8 bases. Per germline, CDR1 GTSNPN and CDR2 SVGIG (reference sequence). There are 16 residues in the CDR3. The CDR3 nucleotides read TGTGCCTCTATGCGAAGGGACAGGAGGGGGAACGCTGAAGCTTTCTTT. Its protein is CASMRRDRRGNAEAFF.

About this clone: Compared with germline, one end of the junction differs, possibly owing to a read error. The chain employs TRBV2 and TRBJ1-1; the match to TRBD1 covers 7 bases. The V gene's germline CDR1 is SNHLY and CDR2 FYNNEI. The length of the CDR3 is 11 residues. CDR3 in DNA: TGTGCCAGCAGTGGGGAACGTCAGGGGGTCTTT. It translates to CASSGERQGVF.

The CDR3 coding sequence is TGCGCCAGCAGCTTGGCGGCTCCCGGGACAGGTAGGGACGAGCAGTACTTC. This codes for CASSLAAPGTGRDEQYF. The chain links TRBV5-1 to TRBJ2-7; 8 bases map to TRBD1. CDR1 and CDR2 (germline): SGHRS, YFSETQ. The V gene end was trimmed by 0 bases and the J gene end by 5 bases; junction bases not matched to a gene: 13. The CDR3 spans 17 residues.

The chain couples TRBV11-2 to TRBJ2-2, with D possibly matching TRBD2 (5 bases). V shed 0 bases and J shed 0 bases, with 14 bases lying between them. CDR1 and CDR2 from the germline V gene are SGHAT and FQNNGV. The CDR3 spans 18 residues. This chain's CDR3 is CASSLDIAVGTNTGELFF. The CDR3 nucleotides read TGTGCCAGCAGCTTAGATATAGCAGTCGGGACGAACACCGGGGAGCTGTTTTTT. Drawing the rest from reference TRBV11-2 and TRBJ2-2, the complete variable domain is EAGVAQSPRYKIIEKRQSVAFWCNPISGHATLYWYQQILGQGPKLLIQFQNNGVVDDSQLPKDRFSAERLKGVDSTLKIQPAKLEDSAVYLCASSLDIAVGTNTGELFFGEGSRLTVL.

The V and J genes are TRBV21-1 and TRBJ1-2. TRBV21-1 represents a pseudogene. The CDR3 is made up of 15 amino acids. In DNA form, the CDR3 reads TGTGCCAGCAGCCCGACGCCCGACGGGGAATATGGCTACACCTTC. Protein: CASSPTPDGEYGYTF.

The J gene is TRBJ1-6, the V gene TRBV7-6; D gene uncertain. In germline, CDR1 is SGHVS, CDR2 FNYEAQ. There are 15 residues in the CDR3. V was cut by 0 bases and J by 8 bases, with 11 bases left in between. CDR3 sequence: CASSLARRGDSPLHF. CDR3 nucleotide sequence: TGTGCCAGCAGCTTAGCGCGACGCGGCGATTCACCCCTCCACTTT.

The rearrangement uses TRBV30 and TRBJ2-3; 10 positions agree with TRBD2. V dropped 4 bases and J dropped 0; count of bases not matched to a gene: 4. CDR3 size: 15 residues. CDR1 and CDR2 from the germline V gene are GTSNPN and SVGIG (reference sequence). DNA of the CDR3: TGTGCCTGGACTAGCGGGGGACCTAGCACAGATACGCAGTATTTT. Translating it yields CAWTSGGPSTDTQYF. Filled out from reference TRBV30 and TRBJ2-3, the complete variable domain reads SQTIHQWPATLVQPVGSPLSLECTVEGTSNPNLYWYRQAAGRGLQLLFYSVGIGQISSEVPQNLSASRPQDRQFILSSKKLLLSDSGFYLCAWTSGGPSTDTQYFGPGTRLTVL.

This clone was recorded once. This rearrangement joins TRBV4-1 to TRBJ1-1; no clear D. Looked up from germline, CDR1 is MGHRA and CDR2 is YSYEKL. V was trimmed by 4 bases and J by 0 bases, leaving 12 bases between them. This CDR3 contains 15 residues. The CDR3 loop is CASSPRTYMNTEAFF. The DNA for the CDR3 is TGCGCCAGCAGCCCACGAACATACATGAACACTGAAGCTTTCTTT.

This chain connects TRBV9 to TRBJ2-5, with 7 bases identical to TRBD2. V trimming: 0 bases; J trimming: 6 bases; junction bases outside the gene matches: 2. Germline V gene sequence: CDR1 SGDLS, CDR2 YYNGEE. The CDR3 is made up of 13 amino acids. DNA for the CDR3: TGTGCCAGCAGCGTAGTGGGGGGGAAGACCCAGTACTTC. Its protein is CASSVVGGKTQYF.

The V and J genes are TRBV5-1 and TRBJ1-2, with 10 bases aligning to TRBD1. Germline assignment: CDR1 SGHRS and CDR2 YFSETQ. The CDR3 is made up of 16 amino acids. V was clipped by 4 bases and J by 7 bases; unmatched bases: 13. CDR3 protein: CASSISRGTGDGGYTF. The DNA of the CDR3 is TGCGCCAGCAGCATCAGCCGGGGGACAGGGGACGGTGGCTACACCTTC.

The sample holds one count of this clone. The V and J genes are TRBV30 and TRBJ1-1; D is possibly TRBD1 (5 bases). The V and J ends lost 5 bases and 10 bases respectively, with 14 bases between them. Germline V gene lookup returns CDR1 GTSNPN and CDR2 SVGIG (reference sequence). The CDR3 contains 11 residues. CDR3 nucleotides: TGTGCCTGGGACCTTGGGGGGACAGCTTTCTTT. This gives the protein CAWDLGGTAFF.

The V and J genes are TRBV27 and TRBJ1-2; tentative D call: TRBD1 (5 bases). The CDR3 is 17 residues long. The germline CDR1 and CDR2 sequences are MNHEY and SMNVEV (reference sequence). V lost 1 base to trimming and J lost 4 bases, with 19 bases between them. The DNA of the CDR3 is TGTGCCAGCAGTTTATTCAGGGCCAACCCTGACGGCTATGGCTACACCTTC. Its translation is CASSLFRANPDGYGYTF.

This sequence joins TRBV11-1 and TRBJ1-1; 12 bases line up with TRBD1. In germline, CDR1 is SGHAT, CDR2 FQDESV (reference sequence). With 4 bases clipped from V and 4 bases from J, the junction kept 7 bases outside the gene matches. The CDR3 has 16 residues. The CDR3 region has the DNA TGTGCCAGCAGCTCTGGGGACAGGGGGCGCGTCACTGAAGCTTTCTTT. Encoded protein: CASSSGDRGRVTEAFF. The variable domain in full, with the rest retrieved from reference TRBV11-1 and TRBJ1-1, is EAEVAQSPRYKITEKSQAVAFWCDPISGHATLYWYRQILGQGPELLVQFQDESVVDDSQLPKDRFSAERLKGVDSTLKIQPAELGDSAMYLCASSSGDRGRVTEAFFGQGTRLTVV.

The chain has TRBV29-1 and TRBJ1-1, with D unresolved. The CDR3 runs 13 residues. CDR1 and CDR2 from the germline V gene are SQVTM and ANQGSEA. Trimming left V 4 bases short and J 4 bases short, with 13 bases between. The CDR3 bases are TGCAGCGTTGCAAGGATGGGAGGCACTGAAGCTTTCTTT. It yields the protein CSVARMGGTEAFF.

The chain employs TRBV10-3 and TRBJ1-2, with TRBD1 as a possible D gene (6 bases). This CDR3 has 14 amino acids. Germline loops: CDR1 ENHRY, CDR2 SYGVKD. V was shortened by 7 bases and J by 9 bases, with 21 bases between the two germline ends. Here the CDR3 DNA reads TGTGCCATCAACCCCGCGGACGGGGGGCAGAGCTACACCTTC. It specifies CAINPADGGQSYTF.

CDR3 DNA: TGTGCCAGCAGTCTAGACGGCAATCAGCCCCAGCATTTT. Its protein is CASSLDGNQPQHF. This rearrangement joins TRBV7-2 to TRBJ1-5; no clear D. Between the trimmed V and J ends, which lost 6 bases and 2 bases, there was a span of 8 bases. Per germline, CDR1 SGHTA and CDR2 FQGNSA. This CDR3 is 13 amino acids long.

Only a few counts were recorded for this clone. The V and J genes are TRBV9 and TRBJ2-3; the match to TRBD2 covers 11 bases. The V segment lost 2 bases and the J segment 5 bases; nucleotides outside the gene matches: 4. Germline CDR1 SGDLS, CDR2 YYNGEE. This CDR3 contains 15 residues. CDR3 loop: CASSVSGGAGDTQYF. In DNA, the CDR3 is TGTGCCAGCAGCGTTAGCGGGGGGGCGGGAGATACGCAGTATTTT.

On this clone itself: This sample includes further DNA sequences coding for the same CDR3. The chain has TRBV5-6 and TRBJ2-2; 11 bases are a match to TRBD1. The V segment lost 1 base and the J segment 5 bases; nucleotides outside the gene matches: 4. Germline V CDR1 and CDR2: SGHDT, YYEEEE. This CDR3 has 16 amino acids. The CDR3 here is CASSLYGTGGTGELFF. The DNA of the CDR3 is TGTGCCAGCAGCTTGTACGGGACAGGGGGAACCGGGGAGCTGTTTTTT.

The chain combines TRBV10-3 with TRBJ1-2; D is possibly TRBD1 (6 bases). Germline CDR1 and CDR2: ENHRY and SYGVKD. V was cut by 5 bases and J by 4 bases, with 11 bases left in between. This CDR3 is 13 amino acids long. The CDR3 loop is CAISQGGGYGYTF. The CDR3 coding sequence is TGTGCCATCAGTCAGGGAGGGGGCTATGGCTACACCTTC.

The chain recombines TRBV11-3 with TRBJ2-5; D may be TRBD1 (5 bases). The DNA end is a closer match to TRBJ2-7, so the J assignment may be wrong. Germline CDR1 reads SGHNT; CDR2 reads YENEEA. CDR3 length: 14 residues. Written as DNA, the CDR3 is TGTGCCAGCAGCCAGGGTTACGGCTCCTACGAGCAGTACTTC. This translates into CASSQGYGSYEQYF.

This clone has only one observation. The chain combines TRBV15 with TRBJ1-2; a weak D match, TRBD1 (5 bases). V was pared by 0 bases and J by 7 bases, with 12 bases between. This CDR3 has 14 amino acids. CDR1 is LNHNV and CDR2 is YYDKDF in the germline V gene (reference sequence). The CDR3 DNA follows: TGTGCCACCAGCAGAGAGGAGGGGATAAGTGGCTACACCTTC. Its translation: CATSREEGISGYTF.

The genes are TRBV18 and TRBJ2-7; TRBD1 aligns across 8 bases. Germline V lookup: CDR1 KGHSH, CDR2 LQKENI. J lost 2 bases, V lost 2 bases, and 8 bases had no gene match. This CDR3 comprises 16 residues. This CDR3 is CASSPGGQGTAYEQYF. For the CDR3, the DNA is TGTGCCAGCTCACCAGGTGGACAGGGTACGGCCTACGAGCAGTACTTC.

V is TRBV21-1 and J is TRBJ2-3; TRBD2 was called by the table and not checked on the DNA. TRBV21-1 is recorded as a pseudogene. The CDR3 is 15 residues long. This CDR3 is CASSKGGLAGDTQYF. The CDR3 DNA sequence: TGTGCCAGCAGCAAAGGAGGACTAGCGGGAGATACGCAGTATTTT.

The chain carries TRBV5-8 and TRBJ2-3, with D possibly being TRBD2 (7 bases). Looked up from germline, CDR1 is SGHTS and CDR2 is YDEGEE. Trimming removed 3 bases at V and 6 bases at J, with 17 bases between. The CDR3 covers 15 residues. The CDR3 loop reads CASSSDRPGGDTQYF. CDR3 coding DNA: TGTGCCAGCAGCTCAGACAGGCCCGGGGGGGATACGCAGTATTTT.

The chain combines TRBV11-3 with TRBJ2-1, with TRBD2 matching 9 bases. This CDR3 comprises 16 residues. J was trimmed by 7 bases and V by 4 bases; bases with no gene match: 11. CDR1 is SGHNT, CDR2 YENEEA, per germline. The CDR3: CASSYRWLAGRNEQFF. For the CDR3, the DNA is TGTGCCAGCAGCTATCGATGGCTAGCGGGAAGGAATGAGCAGTTCTTC.

CDR3 DNA: TGCGCCAGCAGTCAACGGACAGTTTTAGGGCCCCAGCATTTT. Translated, it gives CASSQRTVLGPQHF. The chain employs TRBV23-1 and TRBJ1-5; D might be TRBD1 (6 bases). TRBV23-1 is noted as an ORF with a role that remains uncertain. The CDR3 is 14 amino acids. The V end was cut by 2 bases, the J end by 9 bases, with 14 bases between.

This sequence joins TRBV7-6 and TRBJ2-3, with D possibly being TRBD1 (5 bases). The ends were cut back, 6 bases at V and 1 base at J, with 26 bases in the middle. Germline assignment: CDR1 SGHVS and CDR2 FNYEAQ. CDR3 length equals 19 residues. CDR3 sequence reads: CASRPYRSSRSFRTDTQYF. The CDR3, as DNA: TGTGCCAGCAGGCCATACAGGTCCTCCAGGTCATTTCGCACAGATACGCAGTATTTT.